The source of this T cell receptor beta chain is a study of T cell responses to AZD1222 COVID-19 vaccine. The study's findings and limits: Spike-specific TCR breadth and depth were elevated following two AZD1222 doses. Mapped onto spike, vaccine-associated CD4 TCRs spanned it and were dominant at 160-218 and 743-854. The reported proportion of spike-specific TCRs targeting unmutated variant regions was nearly half. Just a handful of people given AZD1222 tested seropositive at baseline.

This CDR3 is built from 13 residues. CDR1 is MNHEY, CDR2 SVGEGT, per germline. Trimming cost V 6 bases and J 10 bases, with 16 bases left between them. TCRdb keeps only in-frame clones here, not all; method: immunoSEQ multiplex PCR. The sample yields about 97,000 clones, approximately 90% seen once. For this clone: Its target is not known.

Sequenced here: peripheral blood, sampled on day 0 of AZD1222 vaccination. The V gene is TRBV6-2 or TRBV6-3, the J gene TRBJ1-5, with D uncertain. The receptor's source is an adult in good health. In nucleotides, the CDR3 is TGTGCCAGCAGCCCCGGGGTCAGAGAACCCCAGCATTTT. Its translation is CASSPGVREPQHF.